The 20 T cell receptor beta chains listed next were all sequenced from one sample in a study of Tregs in tolerant kidney transplant recipients. Clones were sequenced by immunoSEQ multiplex PCR, and TCRdb holds only the in-frame ones, with some missing. The table for this sample gives around 15,000 clones. The nonmyeloablative bone marrow transplants came from related graft donors, with transient mixed chimerism. Sequenced here: CD4+ T cells from blood (PBMCs), sampled 12 months after the transplant. These receptors were obtained from a human patient who received a combined kidney and bone marrow transplant. The T cells may come from the graft donor.

With regard to this clone: From the germline J gene comes the end of the CDR3, since the read stops 3 residues before it. V is TRBV7-2 and J is TRBJ2-7; D may be TRBD2 (6 bases). The CDR3 length is 15 residues. The ends were cut back, 5 bases at V and 4 bases at J, with 18 bases in the middle. Germline assignment: CDR1 SGHTA and CDR2 FQGNSA. CDR3 bases read: TGTGCCAGCAGCCCGGGCGGGGTGGGGGGATACGAG. This translates into CASSPGGVGGYE. The full-length CDR3 reads as CASSPGGVGGYEQYF.

In terms of frequency, this clone is medium-sized (0.01 to 0.1%). The CDR3 extends 3 residues past the end of the read, so its final part is completed from the germline J gene. This chain joins TRBV7-2 and TRBJ1-5; D is ambiguous. Germline assignment: CDR1 SGHTA and CDR2 FQGNSA. Trimming shortened V by 3 bases and J by 3 bases, and 3 bases separated the two germline ends. This CDR3 is built from 12 residues. The CDR3 DNA, read in part, is TGTGCCAGCAGCTTCTTCAATCAGCCC. Translation gives CASSFFNQP. The whole CDR3 sequence is CASSFFNQPQHF.

To note about this clone: The CDR3 extends 3 residues past the end of the read, so its final part is completed from the germline J gene. This chain uses TRBV18 with TRBJ2-7; D might be TRBD1 (6 bases). V lost 3 bases and J lost 1, with 7 bases in between. Per the germline V gene, CDR1 is KGHSH and CDR2 is LQKENI. The CDR3 is 13 amino acids. CDR3 amino acids: CASSPDRSYEQYF. The sequenced part of the CDR3 DNA is TGTGCCAGCTCACCGGACAGATCCTACGAG.

A word on this clone: The read comes to an end 3 residues before the CDR3 does, leaving the germline J gene to fill in the end. The chain links TRBV7-3 to TRBJ2-7; the D call may be TRBD1 or TRBD2 (5 bases each). V lost 0 bases and J lost 1, with 10 bases in between. The CDR3 runs to 15 residues. The germline V gene has CDR1 SGHTA and CDR2 FQGTGA. CDR3 DNA (partial): TGTGCCAGCAGCTTAACGGGAGCAGGGTCCTACGAG. It translates to CASSLTGAGSYE. The entire CDR3 reads CASSLTGAGSYEQYF.

About this clone: The CDR3 end is not reached by the read, which stops 3 residues before it; the germline J gene fills it in. The gene calls are TRBV7-2 and TRBJ1-5, with 7 positions matching TRBD1. Germline V lookup: CDR1 SGHTA, CDR2 FQGNSA. The CDR3 runs to 14 residues. J was trimmed by 4 bases and V by 5 bases; bases with no gene match: 5. The CDR3 bases that were read are TGTGCCAGCAGCCGCCGACAGGGAAATCAGCCC. Its protein is CASSRRQGNQP. The entire CDR3 protein is CASSRRQGNQPQHF.

Concerning this clone: The CDR3 end falls 3 residues outside the read, so it is completed with the germline J gene. V is TRBV20-1 and J is TRBJ2-1; D uncertain. Trimming removed 4 bases at V and 3 bases at J, with 7 bases between. The CDR3 has 12 residues. Germline values: CDR1 DFQATT, CDR2 SNEGSKA (reference sequence). CDR3 region: CSANQVYNEQFF. Partial CDR3 DNA: TGCAGTGCTAATCAGGTCTACAATGAG.

Note on this clone: The read falls 3 residues short of the CDR3 end, and the missing part is taken from the germline J gene. The rearrangement uses TRBV7-3 and TRBJ1-1; no clear D. CDR1 and CDR2 from the germline V gene are SGHTA and FQGTGA. V gave up 3 bases and J gave up 1 base, with 6 bases separating them. CDR3 length: 13 amino acids. The DNA read from the CDR3 is TGTGCCAGCAGCTTTGCAGGGAACACTGAA. Translated: CASSFAGNTE. The complete CDR3 protein is CASSFAGNTEAFF.

Details on this clone: From the germline J gene comes the end of the CDR3, since the read stops 3 residues before it. The V gene is TRBV10-3, the J gene TRBJ2-7, with 10 positions matching TRBD2. The V gene's germline CDR1 is ENHRY and CDR2 SYGVKD. This CDR3 comprises 14 residues. The J segment lost 2 bases and the V segment lost 3 bases, leaving 1 base of the junction unmatched. Incomplete CDR3 DNA: TGTGCCATCAGTGAACTAGCGGGGCCCTACGAG. As protein: CAISELAGPYE. The entire CDR3 reads CAISELAGPYEQYF.

Note on this clone: The read terminates 3 residues before the CDR3 end, so the remaining end is supplied by the germline J gene. The J gene is TRBJ1-1, the V gene TRBV20-1, with D uncertain. Trimming left V 2 bases short and J 1 base short, with 5 bases between. The CDR3 runs 12 residues. Germline V gives CDR1 DFQATT, CDR2 SNEGSKA (reference sequence). The CDR3 region is CSARRGNTEAFF. The CDR3 bases that were read are TGCAGTGCTAGACGGGGGAACACTGAA.

On this clone itself: The CDR3 end lies 3 residues beyond the end of the read and is filled in from the germline J gene. The chain employs TRBV10-3 and TRBJ2-5; TRBD2 matches at 14 bases. J lost 5 bases, V lost 3 bases, and 8 bases had no gene match. The CDR3 loop spans 17 amino acids. CDR1 and CDR2 (germline): ENHRY, SYGVKD. The CDR3 sequence: CAISDGGTSGSDETQYF. Incomplete CDR3 DNA: TGTGCCATCAGTGACGGGGGGACTAGCGGGAGTGATGAGACC.

About this clone: Read coverage stops 3 residues before the CDR3 terminus; the germline J gene supplies the remainder. The J gene is TRBJ2-7, the V gene TRBV7-3, with 7 bases lining up with TRBD1. Germline CDR1 and CDR2: SGHTA and FQGTGA. The CDR3 sequence is 15 residues long. J lost 6 bases, V lost 6 bases, and 14 bases had no gene match. The sequenced part of the CDR3 DNA is TGTGCCAGCAGTCGGGGTCCAGGGGGTGGCGGCGAG. This encodes CASSRGPGGGGE. The complete CDR3 reads CASSRGPGGGGEQYF.

In terms of frequency, this clone is medium-sized. With the read ending 3 residues before the CDR3 end, the germline J gene is used to fill in that end. The V call is TRBV23-1, the J call TRBJ1-4; a possible D gene is TRBD1 (5 bases). TRBV23-1 is identified as an open reading frame with a role that is uncertain. The ends were cut back, 5 bases at V and 5 bases at J, with 21 bases in the middle. The CDR3 sequence is 17 residues long. The covered CDR3 bases are TGCGCCAGCAGTGCCCGCTGGGGCGAGTTATGGAATGAAAAA. Protein: CASSARWGELWNEK. The whole CDR3 sequence is CASSARWGELWNEKLFF.

To note about this clone: The read comes to an end 3 residues before the CDR3 does, leaving the germline J gene to fill in the end. The chain recombines TRBV20-1 with TRBJ1-1, with 9 bases aligning to TRBD1. Unmatched junction bases numbered 8, after V lost 0 bases and J lost 0 bases. The CDR3 runs to 17 residues. Germline values: CDR1 DFQATT, CDR2 SNEGSKA (reference sequence). This CDR3 is CSARDGTGPYLNTEAFF. CDR3 bases read: TGCAGTGCTAGAGACGGGACAGGGCCTTACTTGAACACTGAA.

To note about this clone: The read ends 3 residues early relative to the CDR3; the germline J gene fills the gap. The V and J genes are TRBV7-9 and TRBJ1-2; 7 bases align to TRBD1. Losses at the gene ends were 9 bases for V and 2 bases for J; bases not matched to a gene: 9. CDR3 size: 14 residues. Germline V lookup: CDR1 SEHNR, CDR2 FQNEAQ (reference sequence). This chain's CDR3 is CASVRGQLNYGYTF. CDR3 DNA, as far as it was read: TGTGCCAGTGTCCGGGGACAGCTCAACTATGGC.

In the case of this clone: The sequence runs out 3 residues before the end of the CDR3; the remainder is reconstructed from the germline J gene. The rearrangement uses TRBV20-1 and TRBJ2-3; 9 bases fit TRBD1. The CDR3 extends over 13 amino acids. The V gene's germline CDR1 is DFQATT and CDR2 SNEGSKA (reference sequence). Germline trimming cut 8 bases from V and 0 bases from J; bases unmatched to any gene: 3. Partial CDR3 DNA: TGCAGTATGGACAGGGGAAGCACAGATACG. This translates into CSMDRGSTDT. In full, the CDR3 reads CSMDRGSTDTQYF.

Points on this clone: The read is 3 residues too short to cover the CDR3 end, so that end is filled in from the germline J gene. The genes are TRBV30 and TRBJ2-5; 7 positions agree with TRBD1. V dropped 3 bases and J dropped 0; count of bases not matched to a gene: 4. The germline gives CDR1 GTSNPN, CDR2 SVGIG (reference sequence). This CDR3 comprises 14 residues. Incomplete CDR3 DNA: TGTGCCTGGAGCCACGGGACAGACCAAGAGACC. Amino acids: CAWSHGTDQET. The whole CDR3 region reads CAWSHGTDQETQYF.

As to this clone: The read gets to within 3 residues of the CDR3 end, and the germline J gene fills in the rest. The genes are TRBV30 and TRBJ1-2; weak D call: TRBD1 (5 bases). V gave up 2 bases and J gave up 3 bases, with 13 bases separating them. The CDR3 length is 14 residues. Germline V lookup: CDR1 GTSNPN, CDR2 SVGIG (reference sequence). CDR3 sequence reads: CAWSLQGIYYGYTF. The covered CDR3 bases are TGTGCCTGGAGTCTTCAGGGTATCTACTATGGC.

This clone is identified as medium-sized from frequency. The CDR3 is CASSEYTANTGELFF. The DNA read from the CDR3 is TGTGCCAGCAGTGAATATACGGCGAACACCGGGGAG. The rearrangement links TRBV6-1 to TRBJ2-2, with D unclear. The read ends 3 residues shy of where the CDR3 ends; the end is completed using the germline J gene. From germline, CDR1 is MNHNS and CDR2 SASEGT. CDR3 size: 15 residues. V lost 2 bases and J 0 bases, leaving 7 bases between the germline ends.

To note about this clone: Coverage ceases 3 residues before the CDR3 finishes, and the germline J gene fills in the end. The genes are TRBV5-1 and TRBJ2-1; D is unclear. Looked up from germline, CDR1 is SGHRS and CDR2 is YFSETQ. This CDR3 spans 13 amino acids. The germline V and J ends were trimmed by 7 bases and 3 bases, with 11 bases remaining between them. The DNA read from the CDR3 is TGCGCCAGCGGTGACTCCCTCTACAATGAG. Encoded protein: CASGDSLYNE. The full CDR3 sequence reads CASGDSLYNEQFF.

Frequency places this clone as medium-sized. The sequence runs out 3 residues before the end of the CDR3; the remainder is reconstructed from the germline J gene. The chain has TRBV4-1 and TRBJ2-3; 8 bases agree with TRBD2. J was trimmed by 5 bases and V by 1 base; bases with no gene match: 5. Germline CDR1 reads MGHRA; CDR2 reads YSYEKL. The CDR3 length is 15 residues. The CDR3: CASSQVSGSKDTQYF. The CDR3 DNA, read in part, is TGCGCCAGCAGCCAAGTGAGCGGGAGTAAAGATACG.